A single sample is the source of the 27 T cell receptor beta chains below, sequenced in a study of blood T cells in healthy people across ages. Together with a sample-barcoded 5' primer, a J-beta primer mix was included in a second PCR lasting roughly 6 to 12 cycles. TCRdb re-called the 5' RACE reads with MiXCR, one entry per CDR3 protein. Here the sample spans over 1,300,000 distinct CDR3 sequences, approximately 63% being singletons. The sequenced material came from blood. The receptors shown here come from a man between 18 and 35 years old in good health.

This sequence joins TRBV4-3 and TRBJ2-1, with 7 bases fitting TRBD2. CDR3 length: 13 residues. Trimming at V came to 3 bases and at J to 9 bases, leaving 5 bases not matched to a gene. Germline CDR1 LGHNA, CDR2 YSLEER. The CDR3 protein is CASSQVGGVEQFF. The CDR3, as DNA: TGCGCCAGCAGCCAGGTTGGGGGGGTTGAGCAGTTCTTC.

J is TRBJ1-1 and V is TRBV9; a weak D match, TRBD1 (5 bases). The V and J ends lost 0 bases and 1 base respectively, with 10 bases between them. This CDR3 has 15 amino acids. The germline V gene encodes CDR1 SGDLS and CDR2 YYNGEE. Here the CDR3 reads CASSVVDGQNTEAFF. In nucleotides, the CDR3 is TGTGCCAGCAGCGTAGTGGACGGACAGAACACTGAAGCTTTCTTT.

The CDR3 loop reads CASSGTGMGGKVQHF. The CDR3 DNA reads TGTGCCAGCAGTGGGACCGGGATGGGGGGGAAGGTCCAGCATTTT. The rearrangement joins TRBV6-1 to TRBJ1-5, with D tentatively TRBD1 (5 bases). Germline CDR1 MNHNS, CDR2 SASEGT. This CDR3 region has 15 residues. V lost 4 bases and J 12 bases, leaving 22 bases between the germline ends.

There are a few counts of this clonotype. The chain carries TRBV29-1 and TRBJ2-1; D is undetermined. CDR3 size: 11 residues. Germline V gene lookup returns CDR1 SQVTM and CDR2 ANQGSEA. Trimming removed 5 bases from V and 9 bases from J, with 11 bases in between. Written as DNA, the CDR3 is TGCAGCGTTCAAAGAGGTGGTGAGCAGTTCTTC. Translating gives CSVQRGGEQFF.

This clonotype was observed once. The chain links TRBV28 to TRBJ2-7; D is undetermined. Germline loops: CDR1 MDHEN, CDR2 SYDVKM. The CDR3 has 13 amino acids. Trimming removed 3 bases at V and 2 bases at J, with 8 bases between. CDR3 bases: TGTGCCAGCAGTTTTGAATTTCCCTACGAGCAGTACTTC. It yields the protein CASSFEFPYEQYF.

This chain links TRBV29-1 with TRBJ2-5; 10 nucleotides match TRBD1. The junction had 6 bases not matched to a gene; V was cut back by 4 bases and J by 1 base. The CDR3 runs 15 residues. Germline loops: CDR1 SQVTM, CDR2 ANQGSEA. In DNA form, the CDR3 reads TGCAGCGTTGGGACAGGGGGGACCCCCCAAGAGACCCAGTACTTC. Translation: CSVGTGGTPQETQYF. The full variable domain, with the rest looked up from reference TRBV29-1 and TRBJ2-5, is SAVISQKPSRDICQRGTSLTIQCQVDSQVTMMFWYRQQPGQSLTLIATANQGSEATYESGFVIDKFPISRPNLTFSTLTVSNMSPEDSSIYLCSVGTGGTPQETQYFGPGTRLLVL.

This chain connects TRBV9 to TRBJ2-7, with 12 bases lining up with TRBD2. The CDR3 is made up of 17 amino acids. V was clipped by 2 bases and J by 0 bases; unmatched bases: 6. CDR1 and CDR2 from the germline V gene are SGDLS and YYNGEE. The CDR3 protein is CASSVTSGGTPSYEQYF. The CDR3 DNA is TGTGCCAGCAGCGTTACTAGCGGGGGGACTCCCTCCTACGAGCAGTACTTC.

This chain links TRBV20-1 with TRBJ2-1; unclear D gene. Trimming shortened V by 6 bases and J by 7 bases, and 16 bases separated the two germline ends. The germline CDR1 and CDR2 sequences are DFQATT and SNEGSKA (reference sequence). The CDR3 is 13 residues long. CDR3 sequence (DNA): TGCAGTGCCGGGCTTTCCGTATCAAATGAGCAGTTCTTC. Its protein product is CSAGLSVSNEQFF.

The rearrangement joins TRBV5-1 to TRBJ2-5; D may correspond to TRBD1 or TRBD2 (5 bases each). Germline CDR1 and CDR2: SGHRS and YFSETQ. Trimming removed 4 bases at V and 11 bases at J, with 24 bases between. The CDR3 totals 15 residues. The CDR3 sequence: CASSLAGTKDNEQYF. The CDR3 DNA reads TGCGCCAGCAGCCTTGCCGGGACGAAGGACAATGAGCAGTACTTC.

The chain joins TRBV7-8 to TRBJ2-7, with 9 bases that match TRBD2. CDR3 length: 13 residues. CDR1 is SGHVS, CDR2 FQNEAQ, per germline. The J segment lost 0 bases and the V segment lost 8 bases, leaving 2 bases of the junction unmatched. The CDR3 sequence is CASRGGVSYEQYF. CDR3 nucleotide sequence: TGTGCCAGCCGCGGGGGGGTCTCCTACGAGCAGTACTTC.

The rearrangement links TRBV7-3 to TRBJ2-3, with D unresolved. This CDR3 is 14 amino acids long. The V gene lost 0 bases and the J gene lost 3 bases, with 7 bases spanning the gap. Germline lookup yields CDR1 SGHTA and CDR2 FQGTGA. The CDR3 reads CASSLTLQTDTQYF. CDR3 DNA sequence: TGTGCCAGCAGCTTAACGTTGCAGACAGATACGCAGTATTTT.

The genes are TRBV6-1 and TRBJ2-7, with 9 bases fitting TRBD2. After removal of 3 bases from V and 7 bases from J, the junction contained 16 bases not matched to a gene. Germline V gives CDR1 MNHNS, CDR2 SASEGT. This CDR3 has 17 residues. The CDR3 is CASSDPTSSGIYNEQYF. The CDR3 DNA reads as TGTGCCAGCAGTGATCCTACCTCTAGCGGGATCTACAATGAGCAGTACTTC.

This clonotype was counted only a few times. The chain is built from TRBV6-6 and TRBJ2-4, with no clear D. Trimming pared 2 bases from V and 4 bases from J, leaving 12 bases between. This CDR3 is built from 15 residues. Germline CDR1 and CDR2: MNHNY and SVGAGI (reference sequence). CDR3 sequence reads: CASSYEKGLKNIQYF. The CDR3 DNA sequence: TGTGCCAGCAGTTACGAGAAAGGCCTAAAAAACATTCAGTACTTC.

The chain is built from TRBV4-3 and TRBJ1-1; D ambiguous. This CDR3 contains 14 residues. In germline, CDR1 is LGHNA, CDR2 YSLEER. Trimming shortened V by 1 base and J by 3 bases, and 9 bases separated the two germline ends. The CDR3 nucleotides are TGCGCCAGCAGCCAAGCTGACGGGTACACTGAAGCTTTCTTT. Its translation is CASSQADGYTEAFF.

The V and J genes are TRBV10-3 and TRBJ1-1; 7 nucleotides agree with TRBD1. The CDR3 covers 16 residues. The germline V gene encodes CDR1 ENHRY and CDR2 SYGVKD. Trimming removed 10 bases from V and 0 bases from J; junction bases left unmatched: 14. The CDR3 DNA follows: TGTGCCACAAAGGGGGACAGCCATCTCTTGAACACTGAAGCTTTCTTT. The encoded protein is CATKGDSHLLNTEAFF.

The CDR3 loop reads CASSFSGEYSYEQYF. CDR3 nucleotides: TGTGCCAGCAGCTTTAGTGGGGAGTACTCCTACGAGCAGTACTTC. The chain employs TRBV7-2 and TRBJ2-7, with D maybe TRBD2 (5 bases). Germline CDR1 is SGHTA and CDR2 is FQGNSA. The germline V and J ends were trimmed by 3 bases and 0 bases, with 12 bases remaining between them. This CDR3 contains 15 residues.

V and J are TRBV28 and TRBJ1-2; D call uncertain. This CDR3 has 14 residues. The V end was cut by 6 bases, the J end by 3 bases, with 14 bases between. From germline, CDR1 is MDHEN and CDR2 SYDVKM. The CDR3 sequence is CASSKIGSYYGYTF. Written as DNA, the CDR3 is TGTGCCAGCAGCAAAATCGGCAGCTACTATGGCTACACCTTC.

V is TRBV7-8 and J is TRBJ1-5; D not resolved. With 5 bases removed from V and 2 bases from J, the gap between germline ends came to 16 bases. CDR1 is SGHVS and CDR2 is FQNEAQ in the germline V gene. The CDR3 consists of 16 residues. CDR3 in amino acids: CASSPQRREGNQPQHF. The CDR3 nucleotides read TGTGCCAGCAGCCCTCAAAGGCGGGAGGGCAATCAGCCCCAGCATTTT.

V and J are TRBV6-2 or TRBV6-3 and TRBJ2-1, with D perhaps matching TRBD2 (5 bases). The CDR3 runs 16 residues. V was shortened by 0 bases and J by 1 base, with 10 bases between the two germline ends. CDR1 and CDR2 from the germline V gene are MNHEY and SVGEGT. CDR3 amino acids: CASSYSPGVSYNEQFF. The CDR3 nucleotides read TGTGCCAGCAGTTACTCGCCCGGGGTTTCCTACAATGAGCAGTTCTTC.

Only a few counts were recorded for this clonotype. The chain employs TRBV6-2 or TRBV6-3 and TRBJ2-3; D uncertain. The germline CDR1 and CDR2 sequences are MNHEY and SVGEGT. This CDR3 spans 12 amino acids. The ends were cut back, 7 bases at V and 6 bases at J, with 11 bases in the middle. The CDR3 region is CASKDRFDTQYF. CDR3 nucleotide sequence: TGTGCCAGCAAAGACCGGTTCGATACGCAGTATTTT.

The chain couples TRBV5-1 to TRBJ2-3; D is unclear. Trimming took 4 bases from V and 2 from J, leaving 11 bases between them. The CDR3 is 14 residues long. Germline V gene sequence: CDR1 SGHRS, CDR2 YFSETQ. The CDR3 sequence: CASSDGGTTDTQYF. CDR3 sequence (DNA): TGCGCCAGCAGCGACGGTGGAACCACAGATACGCAGTATTTT. Supplemented by reference TRBV5-1 and TRBJ2-3, the full variable domain reads KAGVTQTPRYLIKTRGQQVTLSCSPISGHRSVSWYQQTPGQGLQFLFEYFSETQRNKGNFPGRFSGRQFSNSRSEMNVSTLELGDSALYLCASSDGGTTDTQYFGPGTRLTVL.

The chain is built from TRBV6-5 and TRBJ1-6; TRBD1 matches at 7 bases. From germline, CDR1 is MNHEY and CDR2 SVGAGI. V shed 2 bases, J shed 7 bases, and the junction held 5 bases outside the gene matches. This CDR3 contains 15 residues. The CDR3 nucleotides read TGTGCCAGCAGTTACGACAGGGAATACAATTCACCCCTCCACTTT. Protein: CASSYDREYNSPLHF.

Only a few counts were recorded for this clonotype. The chain links TRBV2 to TRBJ2-1; D is unresolved. V was clipped by 8 bases and J by 7 bases, with 12 bases between them. In germline, CDR1 is SNHLY, CDR2 FYNNEI. There are 12 residues in the CDR3. The CDR3 nucleotides read TGTGCCAGCGCTGAGCCCATAAATGAGCAGTTCTTC. This codes for CASAEPINEQFF. Complete variable domain (other parts from reference TRBV2 and TRBJ2-1): EPEVTQTPSHQVTQMGQEVILRCVPISNHLYFYWYRQILGQKVEFLVSFYNNEISEKSEIFDDQFSVERPDGSNFTLKIRSTKLEDSAMYFCASAEPINEQFFGPGTRLTVL.

V is TRBV2 and J is TRBJ1-1; 12 bases map to TRBD1. V lost 0 bases and J lost 4; bases outside the gene matches: 6. This CDR3 contains 17 residues. The germline V gene has CDR1 SNHLY and CDR2 FYNNEI. This CDR3 reads CASSEAEGQGATTEAFF. The CDR3 DNA sequence: TGTGCCAGCAGTGAAGCGGAGGGACAGGGGGCTACCACTGAAGCTTTCTTT. Drawing the rest from reference TRBV2 and TRBJ1-1, the complete variable domain is EPEVTQTPSHQVTQMGQEVILRCVPISNHLYFYWYRQILGQKVEFLVSFYNNEISEKSEIFDDQFSVERPDGSNFTLKIRSTKLEDSAMYFCASSEAEGQGATTEAFFGQGTRLTVV.

The chain is built from TRBV29-1 and TRBJ2-5, with no clear D. The DNA end is a closer match to TRBJ2-7, so the J assignment may be wrong. Germline CDR1 is SQVTM and CDR2 is ANQGSEA. The CDR3 contains 13 residues. The chain's CDR3 is CSVVDRAENEQYF. CDR3 nucleotides: TGCAGCGTTGTGGACCGAGCTGAAAACGAGCAGTACTTC.

In nucleotides, the CDR3 is TGCAGTGCTAGAGACAGTCCTGGCTACACCTTC. Translation gives CSARDSPGYTF. This chain connects TRBV20-1 to TRBJ1-2; D call uncertain. Trimming shortened V by 0 bases and J by 7 bases, and 6 bases separated the two germline ends. The CDR3 is made up of 11 amino acids. Germline CDR1 DFQATT, CDR2 SNEGSKA (reference sequence).

This clonotype was observed a single time. This chain uses TRBV4-1 with TRBJ2-5; perhaps TRBD1 as D (6 bases). This CDR3 is 15 amino acids long. Trimming removed 4 bases from V and 1 base from J, with 13 bases in between. The germline V gene encodes CDR1 MGHRA and CDR2 YSYEKL. CDR3 in amino acids: CASSPRTASQETQYF. The CDR3 DNA is TGCGCCAGCAGCCCCCGGACAGCTTCCCAAGAGACCCAGTACTTC.